This passage covers 11 T cell receptor beta chains from one sample sequenced in a study of blood T cell repertoires in COVID-19. Only in-frame clones appear in the TCRdb table, and some are missing; sequencing was by immunoSEQ multiplex PCR. The sample has some 75,000 clones; roughly 89% are singletons. The sample taken for sequencing was peripheral blood. The receptors come from a man aged 55-75 years with acute or convalescent COVID-19.

The CDR3 spells CASSLRYGQGDYEQYF. CDR3 coding DNA: TGTGCCAGCAGTTTACGCTACGGACAGGGGGACTACGAGCAGTACTTC. V is TRBV27 and J is TRBJ2-7, with 10 bases identical to TRBD1. Germline V gene sequence: CDR1 MNHEY, CDR2 SMNVEV (reference sequence). CDR3 length: 16 residues. With V trimmed by 2 bases and J by 3 bases, 7 bases remained unmatched.

This chain connects TRBV4-1 to TRBJ1-5, with 10 bases that match TRBD1. The trim removed 0 bases at V and 9 bases at J, leaving 8 bases unmatched. The V gene's germline CDR1 is MGHRA and CDR2 YSYEKL. The CDR3 consists of 16 residues. The CDR3 loop is CASSQEQDRGRRPQHF. The CDR3 DNA sequence: TGCGCCAGCAGCCAAGAACAAGACAGGGGGCGGCGGCCCCAGCATTTT.

For this clone: Other DNA variants within this sample encode the same CDR3. The chain carries TRBV24-1 and TRBJ1-5; perhaps TRBD1 as D (5 bases). This CDR3 is built from 13 residues. The germline V gene encodes CDR1 KGHDR and CDR2 SFDVKD. V gave up 9 bases and J gave up 0 bases, with 8 bases separating them. This CDR3 reads CATSGDSNQPQHF. Here the CDR3 DNA reads TGTGCCACCTCGGGGGATAGCAATCAGCCCCAGCATTTT.

V usage is TRBV7-3 and J usage is TRBJ2-3; 10 nucleotides match TRBD2. This CDR3 is 19 amino acids long. Germline CDR1 is SGHTA and CDR2 is FQGTGA. The trim removed 1 base at V and 1 base at J, leaving 11 bases unmatched. CDR3 DNA: TGTGCCAGCAGCTTAAGGGCTAGCGGGGGCCTTGGGGGCACAGATACGCAGTATTTT. Translated, it gives CASSLRASGGLGGTDTQYF.

The chain joins TRBV2 to TRBJ1-5, with 8 bases fitting TRBD1. The trim removed 6 bases at V and 4 bases at J, leaving 11 bases unmatched. The CDR3 is made up of 16 amino acids. Germline CDR1 and CDR2: SNHLY and FYNNEI. In nucleotides, the CDR3 is TGTGCCAGCAGCGTGCAGGGGGCCATGAGAAATCAGCCCCAGCATTTT. Translated, it gives CASSVQGAMRNQPQHF.

The chain combines TRBV19 with TRBJ2-3; D perhaps matches TRBD1 (6 bases). The ends were cut back, 8 bases at V and 3 bases at J, with 15 bases in the middle. The CDR3 is 14 residues long. The germline V gene has CDR1 LNHDA and CDR2 SQIVND (reference sequence). The CDR3 loop reads CASGTGTRTDTQYF. CDR3 in DNA: TGTGCCAGTGGAACAGGGACCCGGACAGATACGCAGTATTTT.

This rearrangement joins TRBV10-1 to TRBJ1-1; no reliable D call. The V gene's germline CDR1 is WNHNN and CDR2 SYGVQD (reference sequence). The CDR3 length is 13 residues. Between the trimmed V and J ends, which lost 2 bases and 7 bases, there was a span of 11 bases. The CDR3 here is CASSEAPRDEAFF. CDR3 nucleotide sequence: TGCGCCAGCAGTGAGGCCCCCCGGGATGAAGCTTTCTTT.

The rearrangement joins TRBV12-3 or TRBV12-4 to TRBJ1-2; the D gene is possibly TRBD1 (5 bases). The CDR3 is 12 residues long. The V gene lost 6 bases and the J gene lost 5 bases, with 10 bases spanning the gap. The CDR3 coding sequence is TGTGCCAGCAGGTCAGGGATTTATGGCTACACCTTC. It specifies CASRSGIYGYTF.

The V gene is TRBV2, the J gene TRBJ1-5, with TRBD1 identical over 7 bases. Unmatched junction bases numbered 8, after V lost 4 bases and J lost 5 bases. Germline values: CDR1 SNHLY, CDR2 FYNNEI. There are 15 residues in the CDR3. CDR3 nucleotides: TGTGCCAGCAGTGCCGTTCAGGGGGAGTATCAGCCCCAGCATTTT. It yields the protein CASSAVQGEYQPQHF. The full variable domain, with the rest looked up from reference TRBV2 and TRBJ1-5, is EPEVTQTPSHQVTQMGQEVILRCVPISNHLYFYWYRQILGQKVEFLVSFYNNEISEKSEIFDDQFSVERPDGSNFTLKIRSTKLEDSAMYFCASSAVQGEYQPQHFGDGTRLSIL.

This chain connects TRBV5-1 to TRBJ1-1, with 7 bases aligning to TRBD1. The CDR3 has 14 residues. V shed 3 bases and J 1 base; nucleotides not matched to a gene: 3. In germline, CDR1 is SGHRS, CDR2 YFSETQ. The CDR3 here is CASSSQGRNTEAFF. As DNA, the CDR3 is TGCGCCAGCAGCTCACAGGGGCGGAACACTGAAGCTTTCTTT. Full variable domain (remainder filled in from reference TRBV5-1 and TRBJ1-1): KAGVTQTPRYLIKTRGQQVTLSCSPISGHRSVSWYQQTPGQGLQFLFEYFSETQRNKGNFPGRFSGRQFSNSRSEMNVSTLELGDSALYLCASSSQGRNTEAFFGQGTRLTVV.

This clone was picked up one time. The V call is TRBV9, the J call TRBJ2-7; 8 bases are shared with TRBD2. The CDR3 length is 14 residues. Trimming removed 3 bases from V and 7 bases from J; junction bases left unmatched: 9. Germline lookup yields CDR1 SGDLS and CDR2 YYNGEE. Here the CDR3 DNA reads TGTGCCAGCAGCGCCGTCGGGAGGGCGTCTGAGCAGTACTTC. Amino acids: CASSAVGRASEQYF. The full variable domain, with the rest looked up from reference TRBV9 and TRBJ2-7, is DSGVTQTPKHLITATGQRVTLRCSPRSGDLSVYWYQQSLDQGLQFLIQYYNGEERAKGNILERFSAQQFPDLHSELNLSSLELGDSALYFCASSAVGRASEQYFGPGTRLTVT.